The 18 T cell receptor beta chains below come from one sample, sequenced in a study of human T cells and chemical hapten exposure. Indicated time point: pre-sensitization, week 0. Treatment in this sample: therapeutic diphenylcyclopropenone sensitization with weekly scalp DPC. TCRdb reanalysed the RACE reads using MiXCR and keeps one entry per CDR3 protein. This table has approximately 260,000 distinct CDR3 sequences, almost 8% appearing once. Sample: whole blood, taken in connection with sensitization to the hapten diphenylcyclopropenone (DPC). The receptor set was obtained from a young man with alopecia areata. Some clones in this sample may be carry-over from other donors' samples.

This rearrangement joins TRBV12-5 to TRBJ2-1; TRBD2 agrees at 9 bases. The germline V gene encodes CDR1 LGHNT and CDR2 FRNRAP. CDR3 length equals 14 residues. Trimming at V came to 5 bases and at J to 10 bases, leaving 9 bases not matched to a gene. The CDR3 DNA reads TGTGCTAGTGGTGCTAGCGGGGCTAATTGGGAGCAGTTCTTC. The encoded protein is CASGASGANWEQFF.

This clonotype turned up a few times. The genes are TRBV5-1 and TRBJ1-3, with TRBD1 as a possible D gene (5 bases). Trimming cost V 2 bases and J 4 bases, with 13 bases left between them. Germline CDR1 is SGHRS and CDR2 is YFSETQ. The CDR3 spans 15 residues. CDR3 sequence (DNA): TGCGCCAGCAGCTTCTTTATGGGGGAAGGAAACACCATATATTTT. Encoded protein: CASSFFMGEGNTIYF. The complete variable domain, with remaining parts taken from reference TRBV5-1 and TRBJ1-3, reads KAGVTQTPRYLIKTRGQQVTLSCSPISGHRSVSWYQQTPGQGLQFLFEYFSETQRNKGNFPGRFSGRQFSNSRSEMNVSTLELGDSALYLCASSFFMGEGNTIYFGEGSWLTVV.

The chain has TRBV7-6 and TRBJ1-3, with TRBD1 identical over 8 bases. This CDR3 region has 16 residues. V trimming: 5 bases; J trimming: 2 bases; junction bases outside the gene matches: 8. Germline V lookup: CDR1 SGHVS, CDR2 FNYEAQ. The chain's CDR3 is CASSLGQADPGNTIYF. The CDR3 nucleotides read TGTGCCAGCAGCCTGGGACAGGCGGACCCTGGAAACACCATATATTTT.

This clonotype was seen ten or more times. The genes are TRBV12-3 or TRBV12-4 and TRBJ1-3, with D hard to call. The CDR3 has 11 residues. Trimming left V 5 bases short and J 11 bases short, with 10 bases between. The CDR3 coding sequence is TGTGCCAGCAGTCCCAAGTTCTCCATATATTTT. The encoded protein is CASSPKFSIYF.

The J gene is TRBJ2-7, the V gene TRBV29-1; D is possibly TRBD2 (6 bases). V gave up 4 bases and J gave up 6 bases, with 22 bases separating them. There are 15 residues in the CDR3. Germline CDR1 SQVTM, CDR2 ANQGSEA. Here the CDR3 reads CSVAGKIRGFREQYF. CDR3 in DNA: TGCAGCGTTGCCGGGAAGATACGGGGGTTCCGCGAGCAGTACTTC.

The chain links TRBV24-1 to TRBJ1-1; 9 bases align to TRBD1. V trimming: 6 bases; J trimming: 1 base; junction bases outside the gene matches: 2. Germline CDR1 KGHDR, CDR2 SFDVKD. The CDR3 length is 14 residues. In DNA form, the CDR3 reads TGTGCCACCAGTCCGGGACAGGGGAACACTGAAGCTTTCTTT. This codes for CATSPGQGNTEAFF.

Only a few counts were recorded for this clonotype. The J gene is TRBJ1-6, the V gene TRBV15; no clear D. The CDR3 has 15 amino acids. Trimming pared 0 bases from V and 7 bases from J, leaving 10 bases between. Per germline, CDR1 LNHNV and CDR2 YYDKDF (reference sequence). CDR3 coding DNA: TGTGCCACCAGCAGAGATCAGGCAGCCAATTCACCCCTCCACTTT. Amino acids: CATSRDQAANSPLHF. Looking up the rest from reference TRBV15 and TRBJ1-6 gives the full variable domain: DAMVIQNPRYQVTQFGKPVTLSCSQTLNHNVMYWYQQKSSQAPKLLFHYYDKDFNNEADTPDNFQSRRPNTSFCFLDIRSPGLGDTAMYLCATSRDQAANSPLHFGNGTRLTVT.

The chain couples TRBV20-1 to TRBJ1-5; D unclear. This CDR3 spans 16 amino acids. Germline V gene sequence: CDR1 DFQATT, CDR2 SNEGSKA (reference sequence). V lost 6 bases and J lost 0, with 18 bases in between. The CDR3 loop reads CSAPRAGSYSNQPQHF. The CDR3 nucleotides read TGCAGTGCGCCGAGGGCCGGCAGTTATAGCAATCAGCCCCAGCATTTT.

The rearrangement uses TRBV20-1 and TRBJ1-5; D is possibly TRBD1 (5 bases). The germline CDR1 and CDR2 sequences are DFQATT and SNEGSKA (reference sequence). Trimming pared 4 bases from V and 9 bases from J, leaving 16 bases between. The CDR3 loop spans 13 amino acids. The CDR3 sequence is CSAIGFYQGPQHF. The DNA of the CDR3 is TGCAGTGCTATCGGATTTTATCAGGGGCCCCAGCATTTT.

This clonotype was seen a handful of times. The J gene is TRBJ1-1, the V gene TRBV4-3; TRBD1 might be the D (5 bases). The CDR3 has 18 residues. V lost 0 bases to trimming and J lost 5 bases, with 22 bases between them. Germline CDR1 and CDR2: LGHNA and YSLEER. The CDR3: CASSQERSGLGTETEAFF. The CDR3 bases are TGCGCCAGCAGCCAAGAGCGAAGTGGCCTTGGGACGGAGACTGAAGCTTTCTTT.

This clonotype has only a few counts. V and J are TRBV7-6 and TRBJ2-2; 16 nucleotides agree with TRBD2. The CDR3 contains 21 residues. V dropped 3 bases and J dropped 2; count of bases not matched to a gene: 12. Germline CDR1 reads SGHVS; CDR2 reads FNYEAQ. The CDR3 is CASSFPALGTSGGANTGELFF. CDR3 nucleotide sequence: TGTGCCAGCAGCTTCCCAGCGCTCGGGACTAGCGGGGGGGCAAACACCGGGGAGCTGTTTTTT.

The genes are TRBV3-1 and TRBJ2-6; 7 bases fit TRBD1. The CDR3 covers 17 residues. Germline assignment: CDR1 LGHDT and CDR2 YNNKEL (reference sequence). V trimming: 0 bases; J trimming: 3 bases; junction bases outside the gene matches: 5. DNA of the CDR3: TGTGCCAGCAGCCAAGACTTGGGACAGTTTGGGGCCAACGTCCTGACTTTC. The encoded protein is CASSQDLGQFGANVLTF.

The chain joins TRBV4-3 to TRBJ1-6; no firm D call. V was shortened by 1 base and J by 13 bases, with 11 bases between the two germline ends. The CDR3 has 13 residues. Per germline, CDR1 LGHNA and CDR2 YSLEER. As DNA, the CDR3 is TGCGCCAGCAGCCAAGTTCGGGAGATGCCCCTCCACTTT. This gives the protein CASSQVREMPLHF.

This chain uses TRBV5-1 with TRBJ2-5; 8 positions match TRBD1. The CDR3 sequence is 15 residues long. V was pared by 0 bases and J by 4 bases, with 5 bases of the junction left unmatched. Germline-derived CDR1 and CDR2 are SGHRS and YFSETQ. The CDR3 coding sequence is TGCGCCAGCAGCTTGGAAACAGGGGGACTAGAGACCCAGTACTTC. Its protein is CASSLETGGLETQYF. The entire variable domain, with the rest obtained from reference TRBV5-1 and TRBJ2-5, is as follows: KAGVTQTPRYLIKTRGQQVTLSCSPISGHRSVSWYQQTPGQGLQFLFEYFSETQRNKGNFPGRFSGRQFSNSRSEMNVSTLELGDSALYLCASSLETGGLETQYFGPGTRLLVL.

The chain couples TRBV25-1 to TRBJ1-1; TRBD1 is a possible D gene (5 bases). Germline loops: CDR1 MGHDK, CDR2 SYGVNS. This CDR3 has 12 amino acids. Trimming took off 6 bases at V and 6 bases at J, with 11 bases between the two ends. The CDR3 DNA is TGTGCCAGCAGACGGGACGTTTCTGAAGCTTTCTTT. Protein product: CASRRDVSEAFF. Based on the CDR3 plus reference TRBV25-1 and TRBJ1-1, the full variable domain is EADIYQTPRYLVIGTGKKITLECSQTMGHDKMYWYQQDPGMELHLIHYSYGVNSTEKGDLSSESTVSRIRTEHFPLTLESARPSHTSQYLCASRRDVSEAFFGQGTRLTVV.

This clonotype was seen a few times. V is TRBV5-1 and J is TRBJ1-2, with D perhaps TRBD1 (5 bases). V shed 5 bases and J shed 3 bases, with 17 bases lying between them. CDR1 and CDR2 from the germline V gene are SGHRS and YFSETQ. This CDR3 comprises 15 residues. The CDR3 reads CASSRRQSGDYGYTF. DNA of the CDR3: TGCGCCAGCAGTCGCCGACAGAGCGGAGACTATGGCTACACCTTC.

The J gene is TRBJ1-6, the V gene TRBV4-1; D not certain. Per germline, CDR1 MGHRA and CDR2 YSYEKL. V was cut by 0 bases and J by 3 bases, with 6 bases left in between. The CDR3 is 15 residues long. Here the CDR3 reads CASSQDGHYNSPLHF. As DNA, the CDR3 is TGCGCCAGCAGCCAAGATGGGCACTATAATTCACCCCTCCACTTT.

The chain links TRBV9 to TRBJ1-1, with TRBD1 matching 9 bases. Germline loops: CDR1 SGDLS, CDR2 YYNGEE. This CDR3 is built from 15 residues. Unmatched junction bases numbered 7, after V lost 3 bases and J lost 4 bases. The CDR3 region is CASSGYTGGLTEAFF. CDR3 sequence (DNA): TGTGCCAGCAGCGGATATACAGGGGGCCTCACTGAAGCTTTCTTT. Filled out from reference TRBV9 and TRBJ1-1, the complete variable domain reads DSGVTQTPKHLITATGQRVTLRCSPRSGDLSVYWYQQSLDQGLQFLIQYYNGEERAKGNILERFSAQQFPDLHSELNLSSLELGDSALYFCASSGYTGGLTEAFFGQGTRLTVV.